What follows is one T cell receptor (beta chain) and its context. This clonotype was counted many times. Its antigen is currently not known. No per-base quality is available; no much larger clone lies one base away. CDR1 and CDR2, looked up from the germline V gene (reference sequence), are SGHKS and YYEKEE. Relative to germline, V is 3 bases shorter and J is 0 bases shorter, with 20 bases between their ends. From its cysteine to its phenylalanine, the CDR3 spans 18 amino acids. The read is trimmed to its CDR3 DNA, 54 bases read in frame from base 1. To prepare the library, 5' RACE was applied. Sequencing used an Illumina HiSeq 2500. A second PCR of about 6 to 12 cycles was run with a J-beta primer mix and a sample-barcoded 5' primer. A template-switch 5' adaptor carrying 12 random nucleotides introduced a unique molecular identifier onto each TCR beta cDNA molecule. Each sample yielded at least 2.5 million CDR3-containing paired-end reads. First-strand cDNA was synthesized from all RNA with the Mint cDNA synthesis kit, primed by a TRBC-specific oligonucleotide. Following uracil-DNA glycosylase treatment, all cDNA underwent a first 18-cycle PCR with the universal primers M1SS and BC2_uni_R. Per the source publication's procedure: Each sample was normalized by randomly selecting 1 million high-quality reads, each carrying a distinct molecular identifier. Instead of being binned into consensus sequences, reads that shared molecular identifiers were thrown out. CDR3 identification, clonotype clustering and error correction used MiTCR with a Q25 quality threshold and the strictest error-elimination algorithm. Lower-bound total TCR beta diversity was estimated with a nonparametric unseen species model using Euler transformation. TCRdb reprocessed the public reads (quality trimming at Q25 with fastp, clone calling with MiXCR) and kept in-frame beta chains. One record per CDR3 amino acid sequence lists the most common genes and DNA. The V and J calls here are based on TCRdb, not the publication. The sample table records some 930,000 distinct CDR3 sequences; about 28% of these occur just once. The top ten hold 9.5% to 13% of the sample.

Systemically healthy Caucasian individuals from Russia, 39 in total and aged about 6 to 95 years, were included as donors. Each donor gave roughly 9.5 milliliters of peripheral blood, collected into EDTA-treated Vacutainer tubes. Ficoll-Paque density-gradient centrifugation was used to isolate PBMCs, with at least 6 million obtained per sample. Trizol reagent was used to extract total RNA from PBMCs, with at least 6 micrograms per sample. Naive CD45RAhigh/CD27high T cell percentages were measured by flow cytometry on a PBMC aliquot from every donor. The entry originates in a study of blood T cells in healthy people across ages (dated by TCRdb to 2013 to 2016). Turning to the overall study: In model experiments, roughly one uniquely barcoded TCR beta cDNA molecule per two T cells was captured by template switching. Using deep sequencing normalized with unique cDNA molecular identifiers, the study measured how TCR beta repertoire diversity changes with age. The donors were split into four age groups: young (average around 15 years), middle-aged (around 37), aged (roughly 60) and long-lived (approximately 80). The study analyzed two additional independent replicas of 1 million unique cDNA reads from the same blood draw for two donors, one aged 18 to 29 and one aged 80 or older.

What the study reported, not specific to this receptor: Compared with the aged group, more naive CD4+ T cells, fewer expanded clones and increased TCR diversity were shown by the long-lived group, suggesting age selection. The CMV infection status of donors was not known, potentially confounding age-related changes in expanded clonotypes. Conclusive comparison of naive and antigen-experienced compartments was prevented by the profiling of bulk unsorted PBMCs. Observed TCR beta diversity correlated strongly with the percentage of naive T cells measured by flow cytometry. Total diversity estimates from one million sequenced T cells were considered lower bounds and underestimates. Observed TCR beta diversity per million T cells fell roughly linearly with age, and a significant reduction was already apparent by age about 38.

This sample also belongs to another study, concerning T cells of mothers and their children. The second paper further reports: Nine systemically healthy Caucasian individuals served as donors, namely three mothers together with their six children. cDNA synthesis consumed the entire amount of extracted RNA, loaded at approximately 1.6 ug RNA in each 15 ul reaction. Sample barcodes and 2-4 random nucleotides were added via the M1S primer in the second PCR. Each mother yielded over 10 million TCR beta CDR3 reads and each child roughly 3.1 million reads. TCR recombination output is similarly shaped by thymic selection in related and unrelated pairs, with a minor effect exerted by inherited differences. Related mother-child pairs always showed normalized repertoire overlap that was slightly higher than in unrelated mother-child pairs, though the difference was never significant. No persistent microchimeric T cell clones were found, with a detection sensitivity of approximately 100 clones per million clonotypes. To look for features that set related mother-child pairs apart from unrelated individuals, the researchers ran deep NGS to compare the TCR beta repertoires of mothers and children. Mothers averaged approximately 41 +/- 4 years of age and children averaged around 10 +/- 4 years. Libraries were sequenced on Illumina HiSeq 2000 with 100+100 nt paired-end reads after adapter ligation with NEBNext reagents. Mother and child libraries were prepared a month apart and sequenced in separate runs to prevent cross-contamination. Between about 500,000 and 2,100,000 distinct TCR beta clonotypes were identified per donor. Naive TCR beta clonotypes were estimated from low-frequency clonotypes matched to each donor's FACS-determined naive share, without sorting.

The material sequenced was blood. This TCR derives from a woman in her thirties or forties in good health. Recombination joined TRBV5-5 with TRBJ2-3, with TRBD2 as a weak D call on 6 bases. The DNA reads TGTGCCAGCAGCTCCGGGGCCCTAAGCGGGTACAGCACAGATACGCAGTATTTT. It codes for CASSSGALSGYSTDTQYF.